This is a list of T cell receptor beta chains from one sample in a study of beta chain features in type 1 diabetes. The protocol was immunoSEQ multiplex PCR, while the TCRdb copy is restricted to in-frame clones and leaves out a portion. The table shows 120,000 to 150,000 clones, with over 8% occurring only once. Sequencing was carried out using central memory CD4+ T cells from blood. The receptors here all came from a woman aged 40 to 50 in good health. The CDR3 runs from the conserved cysteine through the conserved F or W. The order of the fields is V gene, D gene, clone size, J gene, CDR3 protein, CDR3 DNA. The D gene is left open where the match is weak. Size is omitted from some rows. Given values are once, few, many or a class for expanded clones.

TRBV6-5,TRBD1,.,TRBJ1-1,CASSWTGTGSNEAFF,TGTGCCAGCAGTTGGACTGGGACAGGGTCAAATGAAGCTTTCTTT
TRBV4-3,.,.,TRBJ2-3,CASSHEGANTQYF,TGCGCCAGCAGCCACGAAGGGGCTAATACGCAGTATTTT
TRBV5-6,TRBD1,few,TRBJ2-6,CASTQTGRGAGANVLTF,TGTGCCAGCACCCAGACAGGGCGCGGAGCTGGGGCCAACGTCCTGACTTTC
TRBV7-8,.,few,TRBJ2-7,CASSRSAYEQYF,TGTGCCAGCAGCCGTAGTGCCTACGAGCAGTACTTC
TRBV5-4,.,few,TRBJ1-2,CASSAESVRGEGYTF,TGTGCCAGCAGCGCCGAAAGTGTCAGGGGCGAAGGCTACACCTTC
TRBV29-1,.,few,TRBJ2-2,CSVEVLQSADTGELFF,TGCAGCGTTGAAGTGCTGCAGTCGGCGGATACCGGGGAGCTGTTTTTT
TRBV5-6,.,few,TRBJ1-2,CASSTFPTGWGYYGYTF,TGTGCCAGCAGCACTTTCCCGACAGGATGGGGCTACTATGGCTACACCTTC
TRBV19,TRBD2,many,TRBJ2-3,CASSLPLANPDTQYF,TGTGCCAGTAGCCTCCCACTAGCGAACCCAGATACGCAGTATTTT
TRBV11-2,.,few,TRBJ1-1,CASSLRGTEAFF,TGTGCCAGCAGCTTAAGGGGCACTGAAGCTTTCTTT
TRBV25-1,.,.,TRBJ1-5,CASGATGSSQPQHF,TGTGCCAGCGGGGCGACCGGGAGCAGTCAGCCCCAGCATTTT
TRBV11-1,.,.,TRBJ2-7,CASSSLMPSPVNPWEQYF,TGTGCCAGCAGCTCACTTATGCCATCCCCTGTAAACCCCTGGGAGCAGTACTTC
TRBV14,.,few,TRBJ1-2,CASSHKRNYGYTF,TGTGCCAGCAGTCACAAGCGTAACTATGGCTACACCTTC
TRBV14,.,few,TRBJ1-1,CASSQVSTEAFF,TGTGCCAGCAGCCAAGTTTCTACTGAAGCTTTCTTT
TRBV18,TRBD1,.,TRBJ2-3,CASSRAGTGSTDTQYF,TGTGCCAGCTCACGGGCCGGGACAGGGAGTACAGATACGCAGTATTTT
TRBV11-2,.,few,TRBJ2-5,CASSFRSAGQETQYF,TGTGCCAGCAGCTTTAGAAGCGCGGGTCAAGAGACCCAGTACTTC
TRBV5-4,.,.,TRBJ1-2,CASSFGHQNGYTF,TGTGCCAGCAGCTTCGGACACCAGAATGGCTACACCTTC
TRBV7-2,.,.,TRBJ2-5,CASSLAEGKGTQYF,TGTGCCAGCAGCTTGGCGGAGGGTAAAGGGACCCAGTACTTC